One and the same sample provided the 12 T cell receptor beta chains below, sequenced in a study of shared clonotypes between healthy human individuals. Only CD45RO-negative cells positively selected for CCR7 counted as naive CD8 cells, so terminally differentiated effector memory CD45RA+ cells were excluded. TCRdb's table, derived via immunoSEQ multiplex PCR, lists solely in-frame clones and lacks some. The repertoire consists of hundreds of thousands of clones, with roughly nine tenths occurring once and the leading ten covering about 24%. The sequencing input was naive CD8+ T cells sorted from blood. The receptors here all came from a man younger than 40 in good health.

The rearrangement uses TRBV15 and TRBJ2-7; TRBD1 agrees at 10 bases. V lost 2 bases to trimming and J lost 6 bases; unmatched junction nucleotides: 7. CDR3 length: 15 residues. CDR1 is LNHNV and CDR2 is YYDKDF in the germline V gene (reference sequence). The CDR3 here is CATSRPDRGSAEQYF. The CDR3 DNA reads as TGTGCCACCAGCAGACCGGACAGGGGGAGTGCCGAGCAGTACTTC.

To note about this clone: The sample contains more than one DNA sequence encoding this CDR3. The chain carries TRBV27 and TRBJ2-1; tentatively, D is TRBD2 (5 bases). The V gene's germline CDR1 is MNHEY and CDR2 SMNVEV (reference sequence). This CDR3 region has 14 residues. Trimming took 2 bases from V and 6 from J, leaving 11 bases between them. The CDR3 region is CASSLGSGSNEQFF. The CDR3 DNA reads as TGTGCCAGCAGTTTAGGGAGTGGGTCCAATGAGCAGTTCTTC.

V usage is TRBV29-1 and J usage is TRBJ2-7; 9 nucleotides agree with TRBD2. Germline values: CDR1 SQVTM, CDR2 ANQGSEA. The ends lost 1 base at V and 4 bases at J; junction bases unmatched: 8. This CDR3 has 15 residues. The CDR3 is CSVEGIAGVRYEQYF. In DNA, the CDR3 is TGCAGCGTTGAAGGGATAGCGGGAGTTCGATACGAGCAGTACTTC.

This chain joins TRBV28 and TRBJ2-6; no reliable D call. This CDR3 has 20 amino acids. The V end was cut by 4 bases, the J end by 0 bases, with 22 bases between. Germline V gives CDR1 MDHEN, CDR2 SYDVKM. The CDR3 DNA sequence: TGTGCCAGCAGTTCCCATATAATGGCAGGTCGCCTCTCTGGGGCCAACGTCCTGACTTTC. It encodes CASSSHIMAGRLSGANVLTF.

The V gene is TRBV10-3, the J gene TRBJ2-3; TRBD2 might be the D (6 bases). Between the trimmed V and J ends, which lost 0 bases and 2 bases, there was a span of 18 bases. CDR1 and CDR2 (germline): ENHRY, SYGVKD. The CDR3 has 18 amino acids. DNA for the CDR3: TGTGCCATCAGTGAGTCGAATGGCGGGATCGGACCCACAGATACGCAGTATTTT. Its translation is CAISESNGGIGPTDTQYF.

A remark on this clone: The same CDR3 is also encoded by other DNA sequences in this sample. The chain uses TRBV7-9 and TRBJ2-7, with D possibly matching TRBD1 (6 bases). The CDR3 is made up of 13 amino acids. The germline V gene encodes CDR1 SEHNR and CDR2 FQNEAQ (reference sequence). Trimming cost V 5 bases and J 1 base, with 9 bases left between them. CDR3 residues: CASSHDRSYEQYF. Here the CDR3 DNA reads TGTGCCAGCAGCCATGACAGGTCCTACGAGCAGTACTTC.

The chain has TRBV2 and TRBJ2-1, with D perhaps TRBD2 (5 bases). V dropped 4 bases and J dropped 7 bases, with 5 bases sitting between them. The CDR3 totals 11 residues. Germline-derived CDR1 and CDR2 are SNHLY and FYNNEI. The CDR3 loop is CASSAGNEQFF. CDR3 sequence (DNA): TGTGCCAGCAGTGCGGGAAATGAGCAGTTCTTC. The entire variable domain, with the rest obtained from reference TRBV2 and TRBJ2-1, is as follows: EPEVTQTPSHQVTQMGQEVILRCVPISNHLYFYWYRQILGQKVEFLVSFYNNEISEKSEIFDDQFSVERPDGSNFTLKIRSTKLEDSAMYFCASSAGNEQFFGPGTRLTVL.

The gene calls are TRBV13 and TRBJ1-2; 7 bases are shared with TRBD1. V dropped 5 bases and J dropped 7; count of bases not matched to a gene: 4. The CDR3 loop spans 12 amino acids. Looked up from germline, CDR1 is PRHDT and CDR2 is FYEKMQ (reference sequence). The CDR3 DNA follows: TGTGCCAGCAGCAAATGGGACAGTGGCTACACCTTC. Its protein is CASSKWDSGYTF.

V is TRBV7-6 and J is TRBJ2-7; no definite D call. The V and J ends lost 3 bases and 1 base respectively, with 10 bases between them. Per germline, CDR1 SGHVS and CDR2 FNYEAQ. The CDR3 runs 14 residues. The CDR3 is CASSFMDESYEQYF. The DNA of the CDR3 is TGTGCCAGCAGCTTTATGGACGAATCCTACGAGCAGTACTTC.

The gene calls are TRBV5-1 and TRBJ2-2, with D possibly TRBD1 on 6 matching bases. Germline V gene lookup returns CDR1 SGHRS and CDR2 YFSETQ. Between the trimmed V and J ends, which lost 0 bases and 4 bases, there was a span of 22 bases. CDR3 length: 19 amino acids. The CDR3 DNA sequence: TGCGCCAGCAGCTTGGCCCCAATACAGGGCGGGCGAAGCACCGGGGAGCTGTTTTTT. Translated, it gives CASSLAPIQGGRSTGELFF.

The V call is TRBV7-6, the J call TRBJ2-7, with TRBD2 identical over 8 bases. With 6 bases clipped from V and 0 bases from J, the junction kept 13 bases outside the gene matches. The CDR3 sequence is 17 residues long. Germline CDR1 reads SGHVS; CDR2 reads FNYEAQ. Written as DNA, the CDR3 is TGTGCCAGCAGTCCCCTGCCCGTGAGCGGGAGCTCCTACGAGCAGTACTTC. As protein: CASSPLPVSGSSYEQYF.

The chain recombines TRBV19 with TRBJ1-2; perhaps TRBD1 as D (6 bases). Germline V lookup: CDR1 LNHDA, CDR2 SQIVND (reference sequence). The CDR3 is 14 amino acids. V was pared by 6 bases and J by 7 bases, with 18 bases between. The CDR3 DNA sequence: TGTGCCAGTAGCCAAGGGGGGGCTACCTTTGGCTACACCTTC. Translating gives CASSQGGATFGYTF. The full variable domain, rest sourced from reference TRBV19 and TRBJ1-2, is DGGITQSPKYLFRKEGQNVTLSCEQNLNHDAMYWYRQDPGQGLRLIYYSQIVNDFQKGDIAEGYSVSREKKESFPLTVTSAQKNPTAFYLCASSQGGATFGYTFGSGTRLTVV.